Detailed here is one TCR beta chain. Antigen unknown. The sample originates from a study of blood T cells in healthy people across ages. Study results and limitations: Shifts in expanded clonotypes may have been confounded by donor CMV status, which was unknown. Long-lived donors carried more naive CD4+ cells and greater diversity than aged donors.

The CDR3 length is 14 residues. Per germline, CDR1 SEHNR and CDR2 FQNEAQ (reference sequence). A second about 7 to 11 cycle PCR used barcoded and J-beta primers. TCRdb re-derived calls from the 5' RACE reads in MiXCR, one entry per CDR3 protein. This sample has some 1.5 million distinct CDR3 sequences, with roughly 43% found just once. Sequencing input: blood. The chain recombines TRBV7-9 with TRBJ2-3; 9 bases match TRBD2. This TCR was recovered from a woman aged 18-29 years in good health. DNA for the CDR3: TGTGCTCCAAGCGCGGGAGGGAGCACAGATACGCAGTATTTT. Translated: CAPSAGGSTDTQYF.